This entry is about one TCR beta chain. Its specificity is unknown. This CDR3 region has 14 residues. Looked up from germline, CDR1 is SNHLY and CDR2 is FYNNEI. V lost 8 bases and J lost 8, with 21 bases in between. Time point specified: newly diagnosed GD, antithyroid drugs for less than 3 months. The TCR library was made from RNA extracted from PBMCs. These data belong to a study of regulatory T cells in long-lasting Graves disease. Broader study findings: The sample size was small, and this may have reduced accuracy.

Arm-PCR of CDR3 regions and iRepertoire HTBI primers were the basis on which TCR beta libraries were built. TCRdb re-derived calls from the multiplex PCR reads in MiXCR, one entry per CDR3 protein. The sample shows 500,000 to 700,000 distinct CDR3 sequences, 15% to 20% of them seen only once. These data were also reused for a study on T cells in Graves' hyperthyroidism and ophthalmopathy. That study reports: Subjects aged 18 to 65 presented with newly diagnosed hyperthyroidism of less than 2 months' duration.

Material: peripheral blood mononuclear cells (PBMCs), obtained at new diagnosis, from a patient treated with antithyroid drugs. The V call is TRBV2, the J call TRBJ1-2; a weak D match, TRBD1 (6 bases). The TCR originated in a young woman with Graves disease. CDR3 protein: CASDTFRGARGYTF. The CDR3 region has the DNA TGTGCCAGCGACACTTTCCGGGGGGCTAGGGGCTACACCTTC.